Below, 24 T cell receptor beta chains from the same sample are listed, as sequenced in a study of regulatory T cells in long-lasting Graves disease. iRepertoire HTBI primers and Arm-PCR of CDR3 regions built TCR beta libraries. TCRdb processed the multiplex PCR reads anew with MiXCR; each CDR3 protein has one entry. The sample lists fewer than 650,000 distinct CDR3 sequences; roughly 15% were seen once. Time point here: newly diagnosed GD, antithyroid drugs for less than 3 months. PBMCs were the source of the RNA used for TCR sequencing. These data also featured in a second study, about T cells in Graves' hyperthyroidism and ophthalmopathy.

This specimen was peripheral blood mononuclear cells (PBMCs), taken at new diagnosis, from a patient treated with antithyroid drugs. The receptors here all came from a man aged 18 to 30 with Graves disease.

This clonotype was observed at least ten times. The rearrangement links TRBV12-3 or TRBV12-4 to TRBJ1-1; 10 positions agree with TRBD1. The CDR3 sequence is 16 residues long. J gave up 1 base and V 3 bases, and 5 bases lay outside the gene matches. In DNA, the CDR3 is TGTGCCAGCAGTTTCCTGGGACAGGGGCCGAACACTGAAGCTTTCTTT. It codes for CASSFLGQGPNTEAFF.

The gene calls are TRBV28 and TRBJ2-3; 13 bases map to TRBD2. CDR1 MDHEN and CDR2 SYDVKM come from the germline V gene. The CDR3 consists of 17 residues. V trimming: 3 bases; J trimming: 10 bases; junction bases outside the gene matches: 13. CDR3 bases: TGTGCCAGCAGTTTGGAACTAGCGGGAGGGAAGCTTTCGGCGCAGTATTTT. As protein: CASSLELAGGKLSAQYF.

In this sample, this clonotype turned up a few times. The chain is built from TRBV6-1 and TRBJ2-5, with D possibly being TRBD1 (6 bases). Germline loops: CDR1 MNHNS, CDR2 SASEGT. V lost 6 bases and J lost 4, with 15 bases in between. The CDR3 extends over 14 amino acids. CDR3 nucleotides: TGTGCCAGCAGCCCGGGCAGGGGAAGAGAGACCCAGTACTTC. This encodes CASSPGRGRETQYF.

This clonotype was detected a few times. The J gene is TRBJ1-5, the V gene TRBV19; D not resolved. The germline CDR1 and CDR2 sequences are LNHDA and SQIVND (reference sequence). The CDR3 sequence is 13 residues long. V was clipped by 8 bases and J by 6 bases, with 14 bases between them. For the CDR3, the DNA is TGTGCCAGTTGCCCGGCCCTGGGTCAGCCCCAGCATTTT. This codes for CASCPALGQPQHF.

This clonotype was seen repeatedly, ten times or more. This sequence joins TRBV27 and TRBJ2-7; TRBD2 agrees at 7 bases. Germline CDR1 and CDR2: MNHEY and SMNVEV (reference sequence). With V trimmed by 2 bases and J by 5 bases, 6 bases remained unmatched. The length of the CDR3 is 14 residues. CDR3 protein: CASSLVGGTHEQYF. The CDR3 DNA sequence: TGTGCCAGCAGTTTAGTGGGAGGGACCCACGAGCAGTACTTC.

With regard to this clonotype: Compared with germline, one end of the junction differs, possibly owing to a read error. V gene TRBV24-1 combines with J gene TRBJ2-1; 9 bases match TRBD2. From germline, CDR1 is KGHDR and CDR2 SFDVKD. The CDR3 is 19 amino acids. CDR3 in DNA: TGTGCCGCCAGTGATTTGCATGTCGGGGCTAGCGGGACATACAATGAGCAGTTCTTC. It translates to CAASDLHVGASGTYNEQFF.

This clonotype appeared many times. The chain recombines TRBV30 with TRBJ2-1, with D possibly called TRBD1 or TRBD2 (5 bases each). CDR1 and CDR2 from the germline V gene are GTSNPN and SVGIG (reference sequence). This CDR3 contains 12 residues. Trimming removed 2 bases at V and 9 bases at J, with 11 bases between. The CDR3 protein is CAWSWGLGEQFF. The CDR3 DNA sequence: TGTGCCTGGAGTTGGGGGTTGGGTGAGCAGTTCTTC. Full variable domain (rest looked up from reference TRBV30 and TRBJ2-1): SQTIHQWPATLVQPVGSPLSLECTVEGTSNPNLYWYRQAAGRGLQLLFYSVGIGQISSEVPQNLSASRPQDRQFILSSKKLLLSDSGFYLCAWSWGLGEQFFGPGTRLTVL.

This clonotype was picked up many times. The chain is built from TRBV6-1 and TRBJ2-7, with 8 bases fitting TRBD1. The germline V gene has CDR1 MNHNS and CDR2 SASEGT. The V and J ends lost 8 bases and 2 bases, in that order; junction bases with no gene match: 14. The CDR3 consists of 16 residues. The CDR3 DNA sequence: TGTGCCAGCTTCCCCGACGGGACAGGCAAAGCCTACGAGCAGTACTTC. This codes for CASFPDGTGKAYEQYF.

The chain has TRBV24-1 and TRBJ2-1; 7 nucleotides line up with TRBD2. CDR1 is KGHDR and CDR2 is SFDVKD in the germline V gene. Unmatched junction bases numbered 11, after V lost 1 base and J lost 6 bases. The CDR3 sequence is 17 residues long. CDR3 protein: CATSDFRGRAAGNEQFF. The DNA of the CDR3 is TGTGCCACCAGTGATTTTCGGGGGAGGGCGGCCGGCAATGAGCAGTTCTTC.

This clonotype was observed at least ten times. The rearrangement joins TRBV28 to TRBJ2-2; D is tentatively TRBD1 or TRBD2 (7 bases each). CDR1 is MDHEN, CDR2 SYDVKM, per germline. This CDR3 has 15 residues. Trimming cost V 8 bases and J 6 bases, with 19 bases left between them. The DNA for the CDR3 is TGTGCCAGCGTCTCGGCAGGGGGGGCGTCCGGGGAGCTGTTTTTT. As protein: CASVSAGGASGELFF.

This clonotype was recorded only once. A clone one base away is much larger, so this may be a read error. V and J are TRBV20-1 and TRBJ2-1; D is unclear. Germline CDR1 is DFQATT and CDR2 is SNEGSKA (reference sequence). This CDR3 spans 14 amino acids. CDR3 residues: CGARVRAVYNEQFF. In DNA form, the CDR3 reads TGCGGTGCAAGGGTTCGGGCGGTCTACAATGAGCAGTTCTTC.

At least ten counts were recorded for this clonotype. The rearrangement joins TRBV27 to TRBJ2-3; weak D call: TRBD2 (5 bases). Germline V gene data show CDR1 as MNHEY and CDR2 as SMNVEV (reference sequence). CDR3 length equals 15 residues. The V end lost 2 bases, the J end lost 3 bases, and 12 bases lay between the germline ends. CDR3 bases: TGTGCCAGCAGTTTAAGAGAGAGGGCGACAGATACGCAGTATTTT. This codes for CASSLRERATDTQYF.

J is TRBJ2-7 and V is TRBV7-9, with 7 nucleotides matching TRBD2. The junction had 12 bases not matched to a gene; V was cut back by 5 bases and J by 2 bases. CDR3 length equals 16 residues. The germline gives CDR1 SEHNR, CDR2 FQNEAQ (reference sequence). CDR3 nucleotides: TGTGCCAGCAGCGAAACCCGCGGGAGCGTGACCTACGAGCAGTACTTC. Translation: CASSETRGSVTYEQYF.

In its sample, this clonotype was seen many times. J is TRBJ2-3 and V is TRBV6-1; D call uncertain. The CDR3 extends over 15 amino acids. Trimming cost V 4 bases and J 2 bases, with 13 bases left between them. CDR1 and CDR2 (germline): MNHNS, SASEGT. CDR3 sequence reads: CASSAVLENTDTQYF. DNA of the CDR3: TGTGCCAGCAGTGCCGTCTTGGAGAACACAGATACGCAGTATTTT.

Worth noting for this clonotype: One end of the junction is discordant with germline, which a read error may explain. The gene calls are TRBV5-1 and TRBJ2-7; D is uncertain. CDR3 size: 14 residues. Germline V gives CDR1 SGHRS, CDR2 YFSETQ. CDR3 DNA: TGCGTCAGCAGCTTGGAAGGCAGCCCATACGAGCAGTACTTC. Its protein product is CVSSLEGSPYEQYF.

This clonotype was picked up a small number of times. This chain joins TRBV7-9 and TRBJ1-3; TRBD1 aligns across 7 bases. CDR3 length: 15 residues. Germline loops: CDR1 SEHNR, CDR2 FQNEAQ (reference sequence). After removal of 5 bases from V and 9 bases from J, the junction contained 13 bases not matched to a gene. CDR3 amino acids: CASSGLQGLKSTIYF. CDR3 sequence (DNA): TGTGCCAGCAGCGGGCTACAGGGGTTGAAGAGCACCATATATTTT.

This clonotype was seen repeatedly, ten times or more. The chain couples TRBV12-3 or TRBV12-4 to TRBJ1-1; D might be TRBD1 (5 bases). This CDR3 is 13 amino acids long. V was cut by 10 bases and J by 2 bases, with 14 bases left in between. CDR3 nucleotide sequence: TGTGCCACCCTCTGGGGACTCAACACTGAAGCTTTCTTT. This encodes CATLWGLNTEAFF.

This clonotype appeared many times. The chain is built from TRBV2 and TRBJ1-4; D is unclear. There are 14 residues in the CDR3. V shed 7 bases and J shed 4 bases, with 13 bases lying between them. Per the germline V gene, CDR1 is SNHLY and CDR2 is FYNNEI. In DNA form, the CDR3 reads TGTGCCAGCATCTTGGGCGGAAGTAATGAAAAACTGTTTTTT. This encodes CASILGGSNEKLFF.

V and J are TRBV12-3 or TRBV12-4 and TRBJ2-2, with 7 bases that match TRBD2. The CDR3 loop spans 15 amino acids. Germline trimming cut 4 bases from V and 5 bases from J; bases unmatched to any gene: 7. CDR3: CASSSSGSETGELFF. In DNA, the CDR3 is TGTGCCAGCAGTTCTAGCGGTTCTGAGACCGGGGAGCTGTTTTTT.

The sample holds a few counts of this clonotype. The chain couples TRBV2 to TRBJ1-4; unclear D gene. V lost 4 bases and J lost 0, with 9 bases in between. The CDR3 sequence is 15 residues long. Germline CDR1 is SNHLY and CDR2 is FYNNEI. CDR3 coding DNA: TGTGCCAGCAGTGGGTCGGCCCCAACTAATGAAAAACTGTTTTTT. Translation gives CASSGSAPTNEKLFF.

In its sample, this clonotype was seen many times. A read error may produce the germline difference seen at one junction end. This chain joins TRBV5-1 and TRBJ2-1, with TRBD2 identical over 14 bases. The length of the CDR3 is 15 residues. The germline gives CDR1 SGHRS, CDR2 YFSETQ. This CDR3 is CASSFGLAGGNEQFF. In DNA, the CDR3 is TGTGCCAGCAGTTTCGGACTAGCGGGAGGAAATGAGCAGTTCTTC.

The chain is built from TRBV4-1 and TRBJ2-7; no clear D gene. V was pared by 0 bases and J by 6 bases, with 9 bases between. This CDR3 is 13 amino acids long. Germline loops: CDR1 MGHRA, CDR2 YSYEKL. The DNA for the CDR3 is TGCGCCAGCAGCCAAGATCCCCAAGTCGAGCAGTACTTC. Translation: CASSQDPQVEQYF.

In this sample, this clonotype turned up many times. This chain connects TRBV20-1 to TRBJ2-7; TRBD1 aligns across 9 bases. Unmatched junction bases numbered 9, after V lost 3 bases and J lost 3 bases. The germline gives CDR1 DFQATT, CDR2 SNEGSKA (reference sequence). CDR3 length: 15 amino acids. The chain's CDR3 is CSASAGQGLYYEQYF. CDR3 DNA sequence: TGCAGTGCTAGCGCGGGACAGGGACTCTACTACGAGCAGTACTTC.

This clonotype was seen at least ten times. J is TRBJ2-1 and V is TRBV12-3 or TRBV12-4; 10 bases line up with TRBD2. CDR3 length: 15 amino acids. J lost 2 bases, V lost 6 bases, and 4 bases had no gene match. The CDR3 nucleotides are TGTGCCAGCAGAAGACTAGCGGGTACCTACAATGAGCAGTTCTTC. This encodes CASRRLAGTYNEQFF.